This TCR beta chain was sequenced during a study of patients with pleural tuberculosis. This clonotype was picked up many times. TCRdb reprocessed the reads with MiXCR, giving one entry per CDR3 protein. The data show about 50,000 distinct CDR3 sequences, with 6% to 9.5% seen just once and about 16% held by the top ten. This receptor was obtained from a human donor with pleural tuberculosis.

CDR3: CASSEQGTSSGNTIYF. In nucleotides, the CDR3 is TGTGCCAGCAGCGAACAAGGGACGAGCTCTGGAAACACCATATATTTT. This chain joins TRBV2 and TRBJ1-3; maybe TRBD1 (5 bases). Trimming pared 6 bases from V and 0 bases from J, leaving 15 bases between. The CDR3 totals 16 residues. From germline, CDR1 is SNHLY and CDR2 FYNNEI.